This TCR beta chain was recorded in a study of identical twins. The CDR3 consists of 14 residues. Germline loops: CDR1 SGHRS, CDR2 YFSETQ. V lost 8 bases, J lost 3 bases, and 16 bases lay in between. Note on this clonotype: Its antigen is unknown.

The study's findings and limits: Clonotypes of the beta chain that were abundant in cord blood carried fewer insertions (memory repertoires showed none).

Template switching, a step in the protocol, added a universal primer site, and cDNA carried unique molecular identifiers. TCRdb used MiXCR to reprocess the 5' RACE reads, holding one entry per CDR3 protein. The sample lists some 570,000 distinct CDR3 sequences, approximately 20% seen once, with roughly 0.5% in the top ten. The sample was also linked to a second study, of yellow fever vaccine responses in identical twins.

The receptor was isolated from a woman aged 18-29 years in good health. Sequencing input: CD4+ T cells sorted from blood. The chain joins TRBV5-1 to TRBJ2-3, with a weak D call TRBD2 (6 bases). CDR3 residues: CASNDGGSTDTQYF. The CDR3 DNA follows: TGCGCCAGTAACGATGGAGGGTCGACAGATACGCAGTATTTT.